The rows below give T cell receptor beta chains drawn from one sample of a study of T cell responses to AZD1222 COVID-19 vaccine. TCRdb's copy holds only in-frame clones and misses some; the assay was immunoSEQ multiplex PCR. The sample carries about 140,000 clones, roughly 90% recorded once. This specimen consisted of peripheral blood, obtained on day 0 of AZD1222 vaccination. The receptors come from an adult in good health. CDR3s leave out the opening cysteine and the closing phenylalanine or tryptophan.

v_gene	CDR3aa
TRBV2	ASRPRGPRDGGELF
TRBV7-9	ASSLGGYSNQPQH
TRBV7-8	ASSLEGAYNEQF
TRBV5-6	ASSSPGGSEQY
TRBV18	ASSPWGRDEAF
TRBV6-5	ASSQDRTGQPQH
TRBV6-5	ASSYEGHRGGQPQH
TRBV11-2	ASSLRGADGVGGYT
TRBV9	ASSGSSGPEAF
TRBV18	ASSPWDRDNEQY
TRBV5-5	ASSRAARSEQF
TRBV5-1	ASSFRDRVYEQY
TRBV11-2	ASSLPRTRGGPYNEQF
TRBV9	ASSVEPSQGGTYEQY
TRBV19	ASSIASNIQY
TRBV7-2	ASSEYYEQY
TRBV18	ASSPQEGRRSPLH
TRBV5-6	ASSFPADFSSYEQY
TRBV7-8	ASSFLTAMNTEAF
TRBV9	ASSPAGGQGNSPLH
TRBV9	ASSVKGSGGPEAF
TRBV19	ASSIGVRADTQY
TRBV5-6	ASSTGQGSTSGDTQY
TRBV7-8	ASSLGLAGGDNEQF
TRBV24-1	ATSDYGQGARNEQF
TRBV5-1	ASSPGQPMNTEAF
TRBV7-8	ASSRDRQGSGSPLH
TRBV4-3	ASSQDRQLTDTQY
TRBV29-1	SVEGFRRTEAF
TRBV7-9	ASSGGVNYGYT
TRBV29-1	SAQEWGRNEQF
TRBV27	ASRDRPSTDTQY
TRBV6-5	ASRTDRGISYEQY
TRBV20-1	SARGETQY
TRBV18	ASSPTDRESSGANVLT
TRBV2	ASSWDRATDTQY
TRBV5-8	ASRFRGYEQY
TRBV9	ASSVDRGRAGELF
TRBV30	AWSQGSSQPQH
TRBV6-6	ASRDQGSGTDTQY
TRBV6-2/TRBV6-3	ASSYGGTPLKTTEAF
TRBV6-2/TRBV6-3	ASSYSGQGTMPNSPLH
TRBV28	ASSSPTSPQETQY
TRBV7-9	ASSFQGKIGNTIY
TRBV9	ASSPGLAGVSSDTQY
TRBV9	ASSRTGSVDTQY
TRBV28	ASRGGTVRKLF